This T cell receptor beta chain is from a study of read filtering for tumor transcriptome and immune sequencing. Study information: The cohort had about 16 men and over eleven women aged roughly 47 to 85, mean about 66 years. The study, taken as a whole, reports: Correlation between methods rose after single-read clonotypes were removed. Single-read clonotypes: roughly 80% of IR-seq clonotypes (around 3.6% of reads), roughly 73% of RNA-seq clonotypes (less than 50% of reads).

This CDR3 comprises 16 residues. The V gene's germline CDR1 is SGHRS and CDR2 YFSETQ. Trimming took 1 base from V and 0 from J, leaving 13 bases between them. From 400 to 450 ng of RNA, a library with molecular barcoded alpha/delta and beta/gamma adaptors was made. MiXCR, applied by TCRdb to the reads, yields one record per CDR3 protein. The sample contains 30,000 to 40,000 distinct CDR3 sequences, about 13% of which appear only once. This clonotype has a count of ten or more. Antigen: not known. The V call is TRBV5-1, the J call TRBJ1-1; D possibly corresponds to TRBD1 (5 bases). The receptor was isolated from a donor at least 40 years old with multiple myeloma. Specimen: a population of CD138-negative cells sorted from bone marrow. The CDR3 coding sequence is TGCGCCAGCAGCTTGTACGGCACGGGGGTGAACACTGAAGCTTTCTTT. This sequence encodes CASSLYGTGVNTEAFF.